Only one count was recorded for the clone carrying this TCR beta chain. The PCR contained 60 Vbeta and 13 Jbeta primers. Sequenced by immunoSEQ multiplex PCR; TCRdb stores in-frame clones only, minus some. This table has about 110,000 clones, about 70% appearing once. This sample was taken from a study of cytomegalovirus exposure and HLA in healthy donors. The CDR3 runs 14 residues. The germline V gene has CDR1 SGHRS and CDR2 YFSETQ. Trimming removed 3 bases from V and 2 bases from J; junction bases left unmatched: 3. The receptor's source is a man in his thirties or forties in good health and CMV-seropositive. The gene calls are TRBV5-1 and TRBJ2-5, with 8 nucleotides matching TRBD1. The sample comprised PBMCs. The CDR3 region is CASSSGQVQETQYF. CDR3 bases: TGCGCCAGCAGCTCGGGACAGGTACAAGAGACCCAGTACTTC. The full variable domain, completed using reference TRBV5-1 and TRBJ2-5, is KAGVTQTPRYLIKTRGQQVTLSCSPISGHRSVSWYQQTPGQGLQFLFEYFSETQRNKGNFPGRFSGRQFSNSRSEMNVSTLELGDSALYLCASSSGQVQETQYFGPGTRLLVL.